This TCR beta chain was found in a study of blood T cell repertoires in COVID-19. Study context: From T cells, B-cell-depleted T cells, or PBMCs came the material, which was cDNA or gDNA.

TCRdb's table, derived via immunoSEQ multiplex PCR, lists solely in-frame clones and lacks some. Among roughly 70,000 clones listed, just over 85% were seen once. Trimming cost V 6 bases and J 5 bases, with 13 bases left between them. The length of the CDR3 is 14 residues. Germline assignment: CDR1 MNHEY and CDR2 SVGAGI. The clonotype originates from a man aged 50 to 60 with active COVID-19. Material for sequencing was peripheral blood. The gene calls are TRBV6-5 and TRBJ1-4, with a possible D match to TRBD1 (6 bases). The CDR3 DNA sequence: TGTGCCAGCAGGGTGACAGGCCTAAATGAAAAACTGTTTTTT. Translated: CASRVTGLNEKLFF.